This T cell receptor beta chain was sequenced in a study of identical twins. This clonotype was detected ten times or more. The antigen remains unidentified. TCRdb passed the 5' RACE reads through MiXCR, listing each CDR3 protein once. The sample holds around 670,000 distinct CDR3 sequences, 5.5% to 7.5% seen once. Study outcomes and limitations: Low generation probability was overrepresented in out-of-frame alpha sequences shared by twins.

V was pared by 2 bases and J by 5 bases, with 2 bases of the junction left unmatched. The CDR3 covers 14 residues. Germline lookup yields CDR1 DFQATT and CDR2 SNEGSKA (reference sequence). V and J are TRBV20-1 and TRBJ1-6; TRBD1 matches 8 bases. This sequence was found in a man younger than 35 in good health. The sample was naive T cells sorted from blood. CDR3 DNA: TGCAGTGCTAGAAAGACAGGGGATAATTCACCCCTCCACTTT. This encodes CSARKTGDNSPLHF.